One and the same sample provided the 13 T cell receptor beta chains below, sequenced in a study of T-cell reconstitution after alpha-beta-depleted transplantation in children. It was with unique molecular identifiers that the TCRbeta library was prepared. In TCRdb, the PCR reads were re-called with MiXCR into one record per CDR3 protein. The sample has hundreds of thousands of distinct CDR3 sequences, approximately 17% seen once. The sequenced sample was PBMCs, mostly from graft donor cells, obtained 360 days after TCRalphabeta/CD19-depleted stem cell transplant. The receptors originated from a male patient aged 2-15 years who had a stem cell transplant for acute lymphoblastic leukemia, so the T cells may come from the graft donor.

In its sample, this clonotype was seen a few times. The chain employs TRBV12-3 or TRBV12-4 and TRBJ1-3; weak D call: TRBD1 (6 bases). CDR3 length: 17 amino acids. V lost 4 bases to trimming and J lost 4 bases, with 20 bases between them. In DNA, the CDR3 is TGTGCCAGCAGTTCCCTGACAGGCCCCTTGGGAGGAAACACCATATATTTT. Translation: CASSSLTGPLGGNTIYF.

This rearrangement joins TRBV4-2 to TRBJ1-1; tentative D call: TRBD1 (5 bases). Germline V gene data show CDR1 as LGHNA and CDR2 as YNFKEQ. The CDR3 contains 14 residues. Trimming removed 5 bases from V and 1 base from J, with 11 bases in between. DNA for the CDR3: TGTGCCAGCAGCGGAAGGAGGGGGAACACTGAAGCTTTCTTT. Translating it yields CASSGRRGNTEAFF.

The table lists this clonotype with a few counts. The chain employs TRBV5-1 and TRBJ1-1, with a tentative D call TRBD1 (5 bases). The CDR3 totals 13 residues. The germline gives CDR1 SGHRS, CDR2 YFSETQ. The V end was cut by 5 bases, the J end by 8 bases, with 16 bases between. The CDR3 nucleotides read TGCGCCAGCAGTGTCCCAGGGATGGGGGAAGCTTTCTTT. Translated: CASSVPGMGEAFF.

J is TRBJ2-7 and V is TRBV30; D gene unclear. The CDR3 runs 11 residues. V gave up 1 base and J gave up 3 bases, with 4 bases separating them. Per the germline V gene, CDR1 is GTSNPN and CDR2 is SVGIG (reference sequence). The CDR3 nucleotides are TGTGCCTGGAGTGATAGCTACGAGCAGTACTTC. Protein product: CAWSDSYEQYF.

This chain uses TRBV4-3 with TRBJ2-2; D is tentatively TRBD1 or TRBD2 (5 bases each). The CDR3 sequence is 16 residues long. Germline-derived CDR1 and CDR2 are LGHNA and YSLEER. V lost 0 bases, J lost 4 bases, and 12 bases lay in between. In DNA, the CDR3 is TGCGCCAGCAGCCAAGATGGGGGATACCTCACCGGGGAGCTGTTTTTT. Protein: CASSQDGGYLTGELFF.

This clonotype was recorded a few times. This chain connects TRBV11-2 to TRBJ1-6; D possibly corresponds to TRBD1 (5 bases). CDR1 SGHAT and CDR2 FQNNGV come from the germline V gene. Trimming stripped 0 bases from V and 8 bases from J, with 14 bases between. This CDR3 region has 16 residues. The CDR3 DNA is TGTGCCAGCAGCTTAGATTTCAGGGTGTTCGATTCACCCCTCCACTTT. As protein: CASSLDFRVFDSPLHF.

The chain combines TRBV18 with TRBJ2-7; D is uncertain. V was trimmed by 3 bases and J by 5 bases, leaving 17 bases between them. The CDR3 has 15 amino acids. Germline-derived CDR1 and CDR2 are KGHSH and LQKENI. The CDR3 region is CASSPRRWGWDEQYF. CDR3 in DNA: TGTGCCAGCTCACCTAGGCGGTGGGGTTGGGACGAGCAGTACTTC.

The CDR3 nucleotides are TGTGCCAGCAGCCACCCCTGGAGATCTAGCACAGATACGCAGTATTTT. This translates into CASSHPWRSSTDTQYF. The chain joins TRBV7-2 to TRBJ2-3; D call uncertain. With 5 bases removed from V and 0 bases from J, the gap between germline ends came to 15 bases. Germline CDR1 and CDR2: SGHTA and FQGNSA. The CDR3 totals 16 residues.

This chain joins TRBV7-7 and TRBJ2-7, with D possibly matching TRBD1 (5 bases). Germline values: CDR1 SSHAT, CDR2 FNYEAQ (reference sequence). The V end was cut by 1 base, the J end by 0 bases, with 7 bases between. CDR3 size: 14 residues. This chain's CDR3 is CASSLGTTSYEQYF. CDR3 sequence (DNA): TGTGCCAGCAGCTTAGGGACAACCTCCTACGAGCAGTACTTC.

The rearrangement uses TRBV28 and TRBJ1-2; D might be TRBD1 (5 bases). CDR1 and CDR2 from the germline V gene are MDHEN and SYDVKM. This CDR3 contains 13 residues. V was pared by 5 bases and J by 4 bases, with 11 bases between. The DNA for the CDR3 is TGTGCCAGCAGTGGGGGATTAATCTATGGCTACACCTTC. It is translated as CASSGGLIYGYTF.

The rearrangement links TRBV20-1 to TRBJ1-2; weak D call: TRBD1 (6 bases). The CDR3 spans 13 residues. Germline lookup yields CDR1 DFQATT and CDR2 SNEGSKA (reference sequence). V dropped 3 bases and J dropped 3 bases, with 11 bases sitting between them. CDR3 coding DNA: TGCAGTGCTAGTCCGGGGGGCGACTATGGCTACACCTTC. Its translation: CSASPGGDYGYTF.

The rearrangement links TRBV11-2 to TRBJ2-1, with D unresolved. Trimming cost V 5 bases and J 5 bases, with 13 bases left between them. The germline CDR1 and CDR2 sequences are SGHAT and FQNNGV. The CDR3 extends over 14 amino acids. CDR3 DNA: TGTGCCAGCAGCCCTAGACCCGCTGACAATGAGCAGTTCTTC. Protein product: CASSPRPADNEQFF.

This clonotype was seen more than once but under ten times. This chain joins TRBV7-6 and TRBJ2-7; TRBD1 matches at 9 bases. V trimming: 4 bases; J trimming: 5 bases; junction bases outside the gene matches: 6. Germline V gene data show CDR1 as SGHVS and CDR2 as FNYEAQ. CDR3 length equals 14 residues. CDR3 sequence: CASSSRDRVHEQYF. DNA of the CDR3: TGTGCCAGCAGCTCCCGGGACAGGGTACACGAGCAGTACTTC.